This TCR beta chain was obtained from a study of vaccination effects on CD4 cells after COVID-19. Background on the study: Subjects were given two BNT162b2 or mRNA-1273 vaccine doses. Points from the study as a whole: Clones from infection and from vaccination both contracted markedly late after vaccination. New vaccine-induced clones dominated post-vaccine spike-reactive clones in convalescents.

Scientists isolated CD4+ T cells after a roughly ten-day culture period ended. Half of the medium was exchanged for IL-2 medium on both days 3 and 7. TCRdb keeps only in-frame clones here, not all; method: immunoSEQ multiplex PCR. This repertoire shows around 45,000 clones, about 75% found once; its top ten account for over 9.5%. As concerns this clone: No antigen is known for it.

This specimen was CD4+ T cells from PBMCs cultured without peptide, taken before COVID-19 vaccination. The receptor was isolated from a human donor who had a prior SARS-CoV-2 infection.

CDR3 loop: CATSDPGTYGYTF. The CDR3 DNA follows: TGTGCCACCAGTGACCCCGGTACCTATGGCTACACCTTC. The rearrangement joins TRBV24-1 to TRBJ1-2; no clear D gene. CDR3 length equals 13 residues. V shed 4 bases and J shed 4 bases, with 9 bases lying between them. CDR1 and CDR2 (germline): KGHDR, SFDVKD.